The next 16 T cell receptor beta chains were all read from a single sample in a study of CD8 T cells in ankylosing spondylitis. TCRdb re-analysed the 5' RACE reads in MiXCR, keeping a single row per CDR3 protein. The sample holds 250,000 or so distinct CDR3 sequences, about 10% seen once. The sample taken for sequencing was blood, either unsorted or a sorted T cell fraction (not recorded which). The receptor set was obtained from a male donor with ankylosing spondylitis or in good health (not recorded which).

This clonotype was picked up a small number of times. This chain joins TRBV2 and TRBJ2-7; D ambiguous. The CDR3 covers 10 residues. V was clipped by 4 bases and J by 6 bases, with 4 bases between them. Germline V lookup: CDR1 SNHLY, CDR2 FYNNEI. This chain's CDR3 is CASSVTEQYF. DNA for the CDR3: TGTGCCAGCAGTGTCACCGAGCAGTACTTC.

In its sample, this clonotype was seen a few times. V gene TRBV5-5 combines with J gene TRBJ2-3; 10 positions agree with TRBD2. CDR1 is SGHKS, CDR2 YYEKEE, per germline (reference sequence). The V segment lost 4 bases and the J segment 4 bases; nucleotides outside the gene matches: 9. This CDR3 contains 16 residues. DNA of the CDR3: TGTGCCAGCAGCAACCTGGGAGCGGGGGGGTCAGATACGCAGTATTTT. This gives the protein CASSNLGAGGSDTQYF.

The sample holds a few counts of this clonotype. V and J are TRBV7-2 and TRBJ1-1; possibly TRBD1 for D (6 bases). V was clipped by 5 bases and J by 0 bases, with 13 bases between them. Germline V lookup: CDR1 SGHTA, CDR2 FQGNSA. The CDR3 runs to 15 residues. Here the CDR3 reads CASSPEGGMNTEAFF. For the CDR3, the DNA is TGTGCCAGCAGCCCGGAGGGGGGAATGAACACTGAAGCTTTCTTT.

In its sample, this clonotype was seen many times. This chain uses TRBV20-1 with TRBJ2-7; the D is unclear. V was cut by 0 bases and J by 7 bases, with 16 bases left in between. Germline-derived CDR1 and CDR2 are DFQATT and SNEGSKA (reference sequence). This CDR3 has 14 amino acids. The CDR3 DNA follows: TGCAGTGCTAGAGAAATGGACCTCCACGGGGAGCAGTACTTC. It encodes CSAREMDLHGEQYF.

This clonotype appeared many times. The V call is TRBV9, the J call TRBJ2-3, with TRBD2 matching 12 bases. CDR1 and CDR2 (germline): SGDLS, YYNGEE. CDR3 length: 17 residues. The junction had 4 bases not matched to a gene; V was cut back by 0 bases and J by 2 bases. CDR3 residues: CASSVDGLAGITDTQYF. DNA for the CDR3: TGTGCCAGCAGCGTAGACGGACTAGCGGGGATCACAGATACGCAGTATTTT.

Points on this clonotype: A read error may account for a junction end that differs from germline. The V call is TRBV5-1, the J call TRBJ2-3, with 8 bases lining up with TRBD1. The CDR3 is 15 amino acids. The germline CDR1 and CDR2 sequences are SGHRS and YFSETQ. In nucleotides, the CDR3 is TGCGCCAGCAGGTTCGTGGAACGCGGGACAGGTACGCAGTATTTT. Protein product: CASRFVERGTGTQYF.

This clonotype occurred many times. The V gene is TRBV15, the J gene TRBJ2-1, with D uncertain. This CDR3 has 13 residues. Trimming stripped 2 bases from V and 3 bases from J, with 5 bases between. Germline CDR1 reads LNHNV; CDR2 reads YYDKDF (reference sequence). CDR3 DNA sequence: TGTGCCACCAGCAGACTCATCTACAATGAGCAGTTCTTC. It codes for CATSRLIYNEQFF.

This chain connects TRBV2 to TRBJ1-5; D not certain. This CDR3 region has 15 residues. The ends were cut back, 6 bases at V and 5 bases at J, with 17 bases in the middle. Per germline, CDR1 SNHLY and CDR2 FYNNEI. CDR3 nucleotide sequence: TGTGCCAGCAGCGAATCCGACCCGGCCTATCAGCCCCAGCATTTT. This encodes CASSESDPAYQPQHF. Using reference TRBV2 and TRBJ1-5 for the parts outside the CDR3, the full variable domain is EPEVTQTPSHQVTQMGQEVILRCVPISNHLYFYWYRQILGQKVEFLVSFYNNEISEKSEIFDDQFSVERPDGSNFTLKIRSTKLEDSAMYFCASSESDPAYQPQHFGDGTRLSIL.

This clonotype was detected many times. The chain recombines TRBV9 with TRBJ2-3; D gene ambiguous. This CDR3 comprises 13 residues. Trimming took 3 bases from V and 4 from J, leaving 9 bases between them. Germline V gene sequence: CDR1 SGDLS, CDR2 YYNGEE. This CDR3 is CASSDGSPDTQYF. The CDR3 region has the DNA TGTGCCAGCAGCGATGGAAGCCCAGATACGCAGTATTTT. The whole variable domain, remainder taken from reference TRBV9 and TRBJ2-3, is DSGVTQTPKHLITATGQRVTLRCSPRSGDLSVYWYQQSLDQGLQFLIQYYNGEERAKGNILERFSAQQFPDLHSELNLSSLELGDSALYFCASSDGSPDTQYFGPGTRLTVL.

This rearrangement joins TRBV29-1 to TRBJ1-1; no firm D call. The CDR3 has 14 residues. Trimming removed 4 bases from V and 1 base from J, with 13 bases in between. Germline V gene lookup returns CDR1 SQVTM and CDR2 ANQGSEA. CDR3 DNA: TGCAGCGTTGTAATCTCGGGTTCGAACACTGAAGCTTTCTTT. This codes for CSVVISGSNTEAFF.

This clonotype showed up many times. The chain uses TRBV10-3 and TRBJ2-5; a weak D match, TRBD1 (6 bases). CDR1 ENHRY and CDR2 SYGVKD come from the germline V gene. V was cut by 5 bases and J by 1 base, with 11 bases left in between. CDR3 length equals 14 residues. The CDR3 here is CAISTADSQETQYF. The CDR3 coding sequence is TGTGCCATCAGTACCGCGGACAGCCAAGAGACCCAGTACTTC.

This rearrangement joins TRBV5-5 to TRBJ2-7, with D possibly matching TRBD1 (6 bases). V gave up 7 bases and J gave up 6 bases, with 17 bases separating them. Germline-derived CDR1 and CDR2 are SGHKS and YYEKEE (reference sequence). The CDR3 contains 13 residues. CDR3 residues: CASLSDSWGEQYF. DNA of the CDR3: TGTGCCAGCTTGTCGGACAGCTGGGGCGAGCAGTACTTC.

This clonotype occurred many times. The V call is TRBV24-1, the J call TRBJ2-6, with D possibly being TRBD2 (5 bases). The CDR3 is 15 residues long. Trimming removed 4 bases from V and 4 bases from J, with 10 bases in between. Germline CDR1 and CDR2: KGHDR and SFDVKD. For the CDR3, the DNA is TGTGCCACCAGTGACGGGGTCCCGGGGGCCAACGTCCTGACTTTC. This sequence encodes CATSDGVPGANVLTF.

CDR3 amino acids: CASSGLEVGYTF. CDR3 DNA: TGTGCCAGCAGTGGGCTGGAGGTCGGCTACACCTTC. The V and J genes are TRBV12-3 or TRBV12-4 and TRBJ1-2; D unresolved. Trimming left V 5 bases short and J 8 bases short, with 12 bases between. CDR3 length equals 12 residues.

Many counts were recorded for this clonotype. The chain couples TRBV4-2 to TRBJ2-3; the match to TRBD2 covers 14 bases. With 4 bases clipped from V and 2 bases from J, the junction kept 14 bases outside the gene matches. Looked up from germline, CDR1 is LGHNA and CDR2 is YNFKEQ. The length of the CDR3 is 20 residues. DNA of the CDR3: TGTGCCAGCAGCCGTATACTTCCGGGACTAGCGGGAGAACCCACAGATACGCAGTATTTT. Translation: CASSRILPGLAGEPTDTQYF.

This clonotype was counted many times. The chain joins TRBV20-1 to TRBJ1-1, with TRBD1 matching 9 bases. V lost 5 bases, J lost 11 bases, and 21 bases stayed unmatched. Looked up from germline, CDR1 is DFQATT and CDR2 is SNEGSKA (reference sequence). The CDR3 is 16 residues long. CDR3 DNA: TGCAGTGCTTTGGGGACAGGGTTTGTCAACGTCATGGGGGCTTTCTTT. This codes for CSALGTGFVNVMGAFF.